This passage covers 22 T cell receptor beta chains from one sample sequenced in a study of blood T cell repertoires in COVID-19. Only in-frame clones appear in the TCRdb table, and some are missing; sequencing was by immunoSEQ multiplex PCR. The profile shows tens of thousands of clones, over 80% of them singletons. The sequencing sample was made of peripheral blood. These receptors all come from a human donor in a cohort sampled during active COVID-19.

J is TRBJ2-6 and V is TRBV5-1; D remains unclear. V lost 7 bases, J lost 1 base, and 9 bases lay in between. The V gene's germline CDR1 is SGHRS and CDR2 YFSETQ. The CDR3 covers 14 residues. CDR3 in amino acids: CASGPLSGANVLTF. CDR3 coding DNA: TGCGCCAGCGGGCCGCTATCTGGGGCCAACGTCCTGACTTTC.

The CDR3: CASSGVSANTGELFF. CDR3 in DNA: TGTGCCAGCAGCGGTGTGTCAGCGAACACCGGGGAGCTGTTTTTT. The chain joins TRBV9 to TRBJ2-2, with D unclear. V was shortened by 3 bases and J by 0 bases, with 9 bases between the two germline ends. Germline V CDR1 and CDR2: SGDLS, YYNGEE. This CDR3 is built from 15 residues.

The chain is built from TRBV28 and TRBJ2-5, with 7 bases that match TRBD1. Looked up from germline, CDR1 is MDHEN and CDR2 is SYDVKM. This CDR3 comprises 15 residues. J was trimmed by 6 bases and V by 5 bases; bases with no gene match: 12. The CDR3 loop is CASSPPGGPGKTQYF. The CDR3, as DNA: TGTGCCAGCAGTCCCCCAGGGGGACCGGGGAAGACCCAGTACTTC.

This clone was detected once. The chain carries TRBV6-5 and TRBJ1-3; no definite D call. The V end was cut by 4 bases, the J end by 0 bases, with 10 bases between. The germline V gene has CDR1 MNHEY and CDR2 SVGAGI. CDR3 length: 15 residues. DNA of the CDR3: TGTGCCAGCAGTTCCACACCTAGCTCTGGAAACACCATATATTTT. Its translation: CASSSTPSSGNTIYF.

This clone appeared a few times. The chain joins TRBV15 to TRBJ1-1; D might be TRBD1 (5 bases). The CDR3 is 13 residues long. Trimming removed 1 base from V and 4 bases from J, with 7 bases in between. Germline V gives CDR1 LNHNV, CDR2 YYDKDF (reference sequence). The CDR3 loop reads CATSRGTTTEAFF. CDR3 coding DNA: TGTGCCACCAGCAGAGGGACAACCACTGAAGCTTTCTTT. The whole variable domain, remainder taken from reference TRBV15 and TRBJ1-1, is DAMVIQNPRYQVTQFGKPVTLSCSQTLNHNVMYWYQQKSSQAPKLLFHYYDKDFNNEADTPDNFQSRRPNTSFCFLDIRSPGLGDTAMYLCATSRGTTTEAFFGQGTRLTVV.

The gene calls are TRBV28 and TRBJ2-7; D may be TRBD1 (6 bases). The CDR3 runs 15 residues. The V gene lost 5 bases and the J gene lost 0 bases, with 14 bases spanning the gap. Germline V gene data show CDR1 as MDHEN and CDR2 as SYDVKM. The CDR3 nucleotides read TGTGCCAGCAGTCCACTCAGGGGTTTCTCCTACGAGCAGTACTTC. Amino acid sequence: CASSPLRGFSYEQYF.

The chain joins TRBV19 to TRBJ1-1; 9 bases align to TRBD1. The germline V gene has CDR1 LNHDA and CDR2 SQIVND (reference sequence). The CDR3 is made up of 14 amino acids. V lost 7 bases to trimming and J lost 4 bases; unmatched junction nucleotides: 7. The CDR3 DNA follows: TGTGCCAGTACCTTGGGACAGGGCGGCACTGAAGCTTTCTTT. It translates to CASTLGQGGTEAFF.

The rearrangement joins TRBV28 to TRBJ1-2; D is undetermined. The CDR3 has 12 residues. The germline CDR1 and CDR2 sequences are MDHEN and SYDVKM. V dropped 2 bases and J dropped 5 bases, with 6 bases sitting between them. CDR3 bases: TGTGCCAGCAGTTTAAGGCGGTATGGCTACACCTTC. Protein product: CASSLRRYGYTF.

The chain recombines TRBV6-6 with TRBJ2-1; tentatively, D is TRBD1 (5 bases). The CDR3 spans 16 residues. V was shortened by 0 bases and J by 8 bases, with 17 bases between the two germline ends. Per the germline V gene, CDR1 is MNHNY and CDR2 is SVGAGI (reference sequence). CDR3 residues: CASSYSSKGWGHEQFF. Here the CDR3 DNA reads TGTGCCAGCAGTTACTCGTCGAAGGGTTGGGGCCATGAGCAGTTCTTC.

The V call is TRBV2, the J call TRBJ2-7, with D maybe TRBD1 (6 bases). Germline-derived CDR1 and CDR2 are SNHLY and FYNNEI. Trimming pared 7 bases from V and 4 bases from J, leaving 8 bases between. The CDR3 is made up of 11 amino acids. The CDR3, as DNA: TGTGCCAGCAAGGGGGAGTACGAGCAGTACTTC. It translates to CASKGEYEQYF.

V and J are TRBV28 and TRBJ2-5, with TRBD2 as a possible D gene (7 bases). This CDR3 is built from 14 residues. Trimming shortened V by 9 bases and J by 3 bases, and 17 bases separated the two germline ends. Germline values: CDR1 MDHEN, CDR2 SYDVKM. DNA of the CDR3: TGTGCCAGGAAACAGGGAGGGACTAAAGAGACCCAGTACTTC. Encoded protein: CARKQGGTKETQYF.

This clone is a singleton in its sample. At one end, the junction sequence differs from germline, possibly due to a read error. The V and J genes are TRBV11-2 and TRBJ2-2; 10 bases match TRBD1. CDR1 SGHAT and CDR2 FQNNGV come from the germline V gene. The CDR3 consists of 16 residues. CDR3 residues: CASRLWDRGNTGELFF. DNA for the CDR3: TGTGCCAGCCGCTTGTGGGACAGGGGGAACACCGGGGAGCTGTTTTTT.

The chain uses TRBV7-9 and TRBJ2-1, with a possible D match to TRBD2 (5 bases). V was pared by 0 bases and J by 2 bases, with 5 bases between. The CDR3 covers 14 residues. Germline assignment: CDR1 SEHNR and CDR2 FQNEAQ (reference sequence). The CDR3 sequence: CASSLAGAYNEQFF. As DNA, the CDR3 is TGTGCCAGCAGCTTAGCGGGAGCCTACAATGAGCAGTTCTTC.

The rearrangement joins TRBV27 to TRBJ2-1, with 7 bases aligning to TRBD1. V shed 8 bases, J shed 2 bases, and the junction held 3 bases outside the gene matches. CDR3 size: 13 residues. Germline assignment: CDR1 MNHEY and CDR2 SMNVEV (reference sequence). The CDR3 here is CASGGQPYNEQFF. The CDR3 DNA reads as TGTGCCAGCGGGGGACAGCCCTACAATGAGCAGTTCTTC.

V usage is TRBV3-1 (or the pseudogene TRBV3-2) and J usage is TRBJ2-5; D uncertain. CDR1 LGHDT and CDR2 YNNKEL come from the germline V gene (reference sequence). Between the trimmed V and J ends, which lost 0 bases and 5 bases, there was a span of 13 bases. This CDR3 has 15 amino acids. The CDR3 sequence: CASSQDRPDMETQYF. In DNA, the CDR3 is TGTGCCAGCAGCCAAGATAGGCCCGACATGGAGACCCAGTACTTC.

The gene calls are TRBV19 and TRBJ2-3; D possibly corresponds to TRBD2 (7 bases). V was trimmed by 6 bases and J by 0 bases, leaving 13 bases between them. Germline assignment: CDR1 LNHDA and CDR2 SQIVND (reference sequence). The CDR3 is 15 residues long. The CDR3 sequence: CASRLGGASTDTQYF. The CDR3 DNA reads TGTGCCAGTAGACTAGGGGGGGCCAGCACAGATACGCAGTATTTT.

The chain joins TRBV27 to TRBJ2-7; TRBD1 aligns across 9 bases. J was trimmed by 0 bases and V by 2 bases; bases with no gene match: 5. The V gene's germline CDR1 is MNHEY and CDR2 SMNVEV (reference sequence). This CDR3 has 16 amino acids. The CDR3 protein is CASSLTGGPLSYEQYF. For the CDR3, the DNA is TGTGCCAGCAGTTTAACAGGGGGCCCCCTCTCCTACGAGCAGTACTTC.

The chain uses TRBV4-1 and TRBJ1-6, with D unresolved. This CDR3 is 17 amino acids long. V was clipped by 4 bases and J by 1 base, with 14 bases between them. The germline V gene encodes CDR1 MGHRA and CDR2 YSYEKL. Written as DNA, the CDR3 is TGCGCCAGCAGCCCTAAATCCGCGGGTTCCTATAATTCACCCCTCCACTTT. Amino acid sequence: CASSPKSAGSYNSPLHF.

The rearrangement links TRBV7-9 to TRBJ2-6, with 9 nucleotides matching TRBD1. The junction had 7 bases not matched to a gene; V was cut back by 4 bases and J by 12 bases. This CDR3 is built from 14 residues. Germline loops: CDR1 SEHNR, CDR2 FQNEAQ (reference sequence). The CDR3 DNA reads TGTGCCAGCAGCTCCGGGACAGGGCGTAGCGTCCTGACTTTC. Translation: CASSSGTGRSVLTF.

This clone was seen just once. The CDR3 sequence: CASSALPGYEQYF. In DNA form, the CDR3 reads TGTGCCAGCAGTGCCCTCCCGGGGTACGAGCAGTACTTC. The chain uses TRBV6-4 and TRBJ2-7; D possibly corresponds to TRBD2 (5 bases). V gave up 4 bases and J gave up 4 bases, with 11 bases separating them. From germline, CDR1 is MRHNA and CDR2 SNTAGT. There are 13 residues in the CDR3.

The chain links TRBV7-2 to TRBJ1-5; no clear D. V was shortened by 0 bases and J by 3 bases, with 6 bases between the two germline ends. There are 14 residues in the CDR3. The germline CDR1 and CDR2 sequences are SGHTA and FQGNSA. CDR3 in amino acids: CASSLASSNQPQHF. CDR3 nucleotide sequence: TGTGCCAGCAGCTTAGCGAGTTCCAATCAGCCCCAGCATTTT.

V gene TRBV3-1 (or the pseudogene TRBV3-2) combines with J gene TRBJ2-2; 11 nucleotides align to TRBD1. The CDR3 has 15 amino acids. CDR1 LGHDT and CDR2 YNNKEL come from the germline V gene (reference sequence). The V gene end was trimmed by 4 bases and the J gene end by 5 bases; junction bases not matched to a gene: 3. CDR3 protein: CASSPRDRGTGELFF. The CDR3 nucleotides are TGTGCCAGCAGCCCCCGGGACAGGGGGACCGGGGAGCTGTTTTTT.